The 18 T cell receptor beta chains presented below share a single source sample, sequenced in a study of T cell repertoires in cytomegalovirus infection (dated by TCRdb to the late 2010s). Per the publication, the treatment or condition label means: in vitro stimulation with specific CMV peptide epitopes to enrich CMV-specific T cells. For these TCRs, the target antigens are not known. Sequencer: Illumina HiSeq 1500. Starting from the raw public reads, TCRdb applied fastp trimming at Q25, assembled clones with MiXCR and retained in-frame beta chains. Every entry covers one CDR3 protein and lists the most common genes and DNA from its rows. The sample includes fewer than 900,000 distinct CDR3 sequences, with approximately 32% observed a single time. The top ten hold 10% to 15% of the sample. The source material was cultured CD8+ T cells from PBMCs, sampled from culture after CMV antigen stimulation. These receptors all stem from a human donor in good health (CMV status not recorded). Some clones in this sample may be carry-over from other donors' samples.

In this sample, this clonotype turned up a few times. V is TRBV7-6 and J is TRBJ2-7; 7 nucleotides line up with TRBD2. Trimming removed 0 bases from V and 3 bases from J; junction bases left unmatched: 5. This CDR3 contains 15 residues. The germline CDR1 and CDR2 sequences are SGHVS and FNYEAQ. The CDR3 nucleotides are TGTGCCAGCAGCTTAGCCCGGGACTATCACTACGAGCAGTACTTC. It translates to CASSLARDYHYEQYF.

V is TRBV5-1 and J is TRBJ1-2, with no clear D. The CDR3 is made up of 15 amino acids. Germline-derived CDR1 and CDR2 are SGHRS and YFSETQ. Deletions cut 1 base from V and 3 bases from J, with 13 bases between. The CDR3 sequence is CASSLRQPSHYGYTF. The DNA for the CDR3 is TGCGCCAGCAGCTTGAGGCAGCCTAGTCACTATGGCTACACCTTC.

The rearrangement joins TRBV27 to TRBJ1-4; D is ambiguous. Germline CDR1 and CDR2: MNHEY and SMNVEV (reference sequence). Between the trimmed V and J ends, which lost 5 bases and 6 bases, there was a span of 13 bases. CDR3 length: 14 amino acids. The CDR3 bases are TGTGCCAGCAGTCCCGGTCGGGGTGATGAAAAACTGTTTTTT. This encodes CASSPGRGDEKLFF. The full variable domain, its missing parts supplied by reference TRBV27 and TRBJ1-4, is EAQVTQNPRYLITVTGKKLTVTCSQNMNHEYMSWYRQDPGLGLRQIYYSMNVEVTDKGDVPEGYKVSRKEKRNFPLILESPSPNQTSLYFCASSPGRGDEKLFFGSGTQLSVL.

This clonotype was seen many times. CDR3 residues: CASERWPTGELFF. CDR3 bases: TGTGCCAGCGAGCGGTGGCCCACCGGGGAGCTGTTTTTT. This sequence joins TRBV7-6 and TRBJ2-2; tentatively, D is TRBD2 (5 bases). V was cut by 8 bases and J by 4 bases, with 11 bases left in between. The length of the CDR3 is 13 residues. CDR1 and CDR2 (germline): SGHVS, FNYEAQ.

The table lists this clonotype with a few counts. This chain uses TRBV2 with TRBJ1-5; TRBD1 aligns across 11 bases. V lost 7 bases and J lost 9; bases outside the gene matches: 8. The CDR3 runs to 14 residues. Germline assignment: CDR1 SNHLY and CDR2 FYNNEI. This CDR3 reads CASTGGTGGLPQHF. The DNA for the CDR3 is TGTGCCAGCACCGGTGGGACAGGGGGGCTGCCCCAGCATTTT.

The V gene is TRBV7-4, the J gene TRBJ1-1, with no clear D. CDR1 is SGHVT, CDR2 SQSDAQ, per germline. The CDR3 runs to 12 residues. The V end lost 5 bases, the J end lost 10 bases, and 14 bases lay between the germline ends. CDR3 DNA sequence: TGTGCCAGCAGCCCCGACGGCCTTAGAGCTTTCTTT. It codes for CASSPDGLRAFF. Based on the CDR3 plus reference TRBV7-4 and TRBJ1-1, the full variable domain is GAGVSQSPRYKVAKRGRDVALRCDSISGHVTLYWYRQTLGQGSEVLTYSQSDAQRDKSGRPSGRFSAERPERSVSTLKIQRTEQGDSAVYLCASSPDGLRAFFGQGTRLTVV.

The genes are TRBV2 and TRBJ2-5; 12 nucleotides agree with TRBD2. The CDR3 is 16 amino acids. In germline, CDR1 is SNHLY, CDR2 FYNNEI. With V trimmed by 2 bases and J by 4 bases, 5 bases remained unmatched. The CDR3 nucleotides read TGTGCCAGCAGTGAACTAGCGGGGGGGGTAGGAGAGACCCAGTACTTC. Its translation is CASSELAGGVGETQYF.

This chain uses TRBV19 with TRBJ2-7, with 7 bases fitting TRBD1. Losses at the gene ends were 1 base for V and 2 bases for J; bases not matched to a gene: 5. In germline, CDR1 is LNHDA, CDR2 SQIVND (reference sequence). The length of the CDR3 is 15 residues. In DNA form, the CDR3 reads TGTGCCAGTAGTATAGCGCATGACAGGGCCTACGAGCAGTACGTC. It translates to CASSIAHDRAYEQYV.

V is TRBV29-1 and J is TRBJ1-2; D might be TRBD1 (5 bases). Trimming left V 3 bases short and J 1 base short, with 15 bases between. This CDR3 is 15 amino acids long. From germline, CDR1 is SQVTM and CDR2 ANQGSEA. This CDR3 reads CSVDIRDGGNYGYTF. The CDR3 DNA reads TGCAGCGTTGATATCCGGGACGGAGGTAACTATGGCTACACCTTC.

The chain has TRBV27 and TRBJ2-6; unclear D gene. This CDR3 spans 14 amino acids. Trimming left V 3 bases short and J 0 bases short, with 3 bases between. The germline gives CDR1 MNHEY, CDR2 SMNVEV (reference sequence). For the CDR3, the DNA is TGTGCCAGCAGTTTTATCTCTGGGGCCAACGTCCTGACTTTC. Amino acids: CASSFISGANVLTF.

The chain carries TRBV15 and TRBJ2-2; TRBD2 agrees at 10 bases. J gave up 3 bases and V 3 bases, and 7 bases lay outside the gene matches. The length of the CDR3 is 17 residues. Germline CDR1 LNHNV, CDR2 YYDKDF (reference sequence). The CDR3 DNA reads TGTGCCACCAGCAGCGTTTTCGGGACTAGCGACACCGGGGAGCTGTTTTTT. Translated: CATSSVFGTSDTGELFF.

The chain employs TRBV6-4 and TRBJ2-2, with D tentatively TRBD2 (5 bases). Trimming pared 3 bases from V and 2 bases from J, leaving 10 bases between. The CDR3 totals 15 residues. Germline V gene data show CDR1 as MRHNA and CDR2 as SNTAGT. The CDR3 DNA reads as TGTGCCAGCAGTGAGAGGGCACCCAACACCGGGGAGCTGTTTTTT. Its protein is CASSERAPNTGELFF.

This clonotype has a handful of counts. V usage is TRBV19 and J usage is TRBJ2-1; perhaps TRBD2 as D (6 bases). The CDR3 is 16 residues long. V shed 5 bases and J shed 2 bases, with 16 bases lying between them. Per the germline V gene, CDR1 is LNHDA and CDR2 is SQIVND (reference sequence). CDR3 coding DNA: TGTGCCAGTAGTTTAAACCGGGACTCTACCTACAATGAGCAGTTCTTC. As protein: CASSLNRDSTYNEQFF.

The chain has TRBV5-7 and TRBJ2-1; 9 positions agree with TRBD1. TRBV5-7 is an ORF, and what it does is uncertain. There are 16 residues in the CDR3. With 4 bases clipped from V and 5 bases from J, the junction kept 10 bases outside the gene matches. CDR3 residues: CASSPYRGPGDNEQFF. In nucleotides, the CDR3 is TGTGCCAGCAGCCCTTACAGGGGGCCCGGGGACAATGAGCAGTTCTTC.

This clonotype appeared many times. The chain links TRBV6-4 to TRBJ2-1; 13 bases map to TRBD2. The germline gives CDR1 MRHNA, CDR2 SNTAGT. The J segment lost 6 bases and the V segment lost 5 bases, leaving 7 bases of the junction unmatched. The CDR3 extends over 16 amino acids. The CDR3 region is CASSRSTSGGANEQFF. The DNA of the CDR3 is TGTGCCAGCAGTAGATCAACTAGCGGGGGGGCCAATGAGCAGTTCTTC.

In its sample, this clonotype was seen a few times. This sequence joins TRBV6-1 and TRBJ2-7; D is perhaps TRBD2 (6 bases). The CDR3 runs 14 residues. The germline V and J ends were trimmed by 3 bases and 4 bases, with 13 bases remaining between them. The germline gives CDR1 MNHNS, CDR2 SASEGT. In nucleotides, the CDR3 is TGTGCCAGCAGTGAGGCAGGACTACAATACGAGCAGTACTTC. Its protein product is CASSEAGLQYEQYF.

The chain combines TRBV20-1 with TRBJ2-5; D is tentatively TRBD1 or TRBD2 (5 bases each). The CDR3 runs to 13 residues. Looked up from germline, CDR1 is DFQATT and CDR2 is SNEGSKA (reference sequence). Trimming took 5 bases from V and 5 from J, leaving 15 bases between them. Here the CDR3 reads CSAELGPQETQYF. CDR3 in DNA: TGCAGTGCTGAGTTGGGACCTCAGGAGACCCAGTACTTC.

Only a few counts were recorded for this clonotype. The chain is built from TRBV12-3 or TRBV12-4 and TRBJ2-1; TRBD2 might be the D (6 bases). The V end lost 7 bases, the J end lost 5 bases, and 24 bases lay between the germline ends. The CDR3 is made up of 17 amino acids. DNA for the CDR3: TGTGCCAGCACCGCTATCCCCCCAGCGGGCCTACACAATGAGCAGTTCTTC. This codes for CASTAIPPAGLHNEQFF.